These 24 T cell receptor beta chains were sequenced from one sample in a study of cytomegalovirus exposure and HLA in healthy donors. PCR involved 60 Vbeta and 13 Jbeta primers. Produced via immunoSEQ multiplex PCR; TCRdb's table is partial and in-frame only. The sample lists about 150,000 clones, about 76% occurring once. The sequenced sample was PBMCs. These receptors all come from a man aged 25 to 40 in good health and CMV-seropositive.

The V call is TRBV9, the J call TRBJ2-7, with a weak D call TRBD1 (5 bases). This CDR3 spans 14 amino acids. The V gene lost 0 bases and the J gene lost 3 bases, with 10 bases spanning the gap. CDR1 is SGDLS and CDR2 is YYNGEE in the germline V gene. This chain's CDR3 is CASSVAAGNYEQYF. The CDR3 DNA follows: TGTGCCAGCAGCGTAGCGGCAGGGAACTACGAGCAGTACTTC.

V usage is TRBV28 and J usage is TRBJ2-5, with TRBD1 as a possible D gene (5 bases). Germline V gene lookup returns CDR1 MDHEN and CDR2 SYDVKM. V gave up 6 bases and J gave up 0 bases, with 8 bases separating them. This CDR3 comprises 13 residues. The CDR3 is CASSQTDQETQYF. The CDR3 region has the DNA TGTGCCAGCAGCCAGACAGACCAAGAGACCCAGTACTTC. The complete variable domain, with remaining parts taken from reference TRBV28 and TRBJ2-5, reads DVKVTQSSRYLVKRTGEKVFLECVQDMDHENMFWYRQDPGLGLRLIYFSYDVKMKEKGDIPEGYSVSREKKERFSLILESASTNQTSMYLCASSQTDQETQYFGPGTRLLVL.

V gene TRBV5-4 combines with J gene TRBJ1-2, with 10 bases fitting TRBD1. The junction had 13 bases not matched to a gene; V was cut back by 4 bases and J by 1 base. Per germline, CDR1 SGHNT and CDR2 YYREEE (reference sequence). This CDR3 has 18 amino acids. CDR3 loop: CASSGLGQGVEGNYGYTF. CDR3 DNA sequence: TGTGCCAGCAGCGGCCTCGGACAGGGGGTGGAGGGTAACTATGGCTACACCTTC.

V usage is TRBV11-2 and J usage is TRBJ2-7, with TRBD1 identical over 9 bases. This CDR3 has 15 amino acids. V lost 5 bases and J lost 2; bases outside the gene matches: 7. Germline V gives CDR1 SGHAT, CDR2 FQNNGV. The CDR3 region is CASSRGTGLTYEQYF. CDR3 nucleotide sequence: TGTGCCAGCAGCCGCGGGACAGGGCTAACCTACGAGCAGTACTTC. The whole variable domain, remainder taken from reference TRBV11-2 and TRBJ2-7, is EAGVAQSPRYKIIEKRQSVAFWCNPISGHATLYWYQQILGQGPKLLIQFQNNGVVDDSQLPKDRFSAERLKGVDSTLKIQPAKLEDSAVYLCASSRGTGLTYEQYFGPGTRLTVT.

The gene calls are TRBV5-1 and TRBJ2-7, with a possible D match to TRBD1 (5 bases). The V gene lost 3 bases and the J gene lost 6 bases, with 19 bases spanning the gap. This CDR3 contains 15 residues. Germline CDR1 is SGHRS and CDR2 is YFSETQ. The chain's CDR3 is CASSSQGSPPLEQYF. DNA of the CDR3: TGCGCCAGCAGCTCTCAGGGTTCACCTCCCCTCGAGCAGTACTTC.

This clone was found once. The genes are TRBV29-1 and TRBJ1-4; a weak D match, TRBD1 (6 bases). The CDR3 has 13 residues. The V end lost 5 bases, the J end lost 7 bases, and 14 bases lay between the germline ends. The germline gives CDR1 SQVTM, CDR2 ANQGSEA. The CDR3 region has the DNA TGCAGCGTTTACAGGGAAGGTAGTGAAAAACTGTTTTTT. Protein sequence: CSVYREGSEKLFF.

The CDR3 is CASSWEGGGNTEAFF. CDR3 DNA sequence: TGTGCCAGTAGTTGGGAGGGAGGGGGGAACACTGAAGCTTTCTTT. The chain uses TRBV19 and TRBJ1-1; D perhaps matches TRBD1 (6 bases). The germline CDR1 and CDR2 sequences are LNHDA and SQIVND (reference sequence). The CDR3 is 15 amino acids. V shed 5 bases and J shed 1 base, with 14 bases lying between them.

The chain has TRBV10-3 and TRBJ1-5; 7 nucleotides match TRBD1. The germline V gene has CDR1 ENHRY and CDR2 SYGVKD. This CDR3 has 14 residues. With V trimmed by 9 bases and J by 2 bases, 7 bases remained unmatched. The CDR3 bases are TGTGCCATTAACCAGGGGGACGGCAATCAGCCCCAGCATTTT. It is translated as CAINQGDGNQPQHF.

CDR3 DNA sequence: TGTGCCAGCAGCGTAGCAGTAAAAAACACAGATACGCAGTATTTT. This codes for CASSVAVKNTDTQYF. V and J are TRBV9 and TRBJ2-3, with D unresolved. Germline CDR1 reads SGDLS; CDR2 reads YYNGEE. The CDR3 totals 15 residues. Trimming stripped 0 bases from V and 2 bases from J, with 10 bases between.

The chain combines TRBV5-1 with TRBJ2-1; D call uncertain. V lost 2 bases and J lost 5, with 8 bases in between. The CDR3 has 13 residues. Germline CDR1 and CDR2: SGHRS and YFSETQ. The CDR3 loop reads CASSLDTHNEQFF. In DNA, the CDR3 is TGCGCCAGCAGCTTAGACACCCACAATGAGCAGTTCTTC.

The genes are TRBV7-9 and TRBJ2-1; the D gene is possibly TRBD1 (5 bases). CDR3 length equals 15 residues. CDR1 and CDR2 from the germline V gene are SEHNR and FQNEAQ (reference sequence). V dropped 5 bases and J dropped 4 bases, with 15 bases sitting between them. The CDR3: CASSGSLGVYNEQFF. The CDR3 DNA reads TGTGCCAGCAGCGGTAGTTTAGGGGTATACAATGAGCAGTTCTTC.

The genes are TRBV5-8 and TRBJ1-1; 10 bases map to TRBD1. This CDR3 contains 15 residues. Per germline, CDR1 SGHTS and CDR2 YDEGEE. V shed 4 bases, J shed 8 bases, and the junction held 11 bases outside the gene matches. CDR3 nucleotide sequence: TGTGCCAGCAGCGTAACTGGACAGGGGGTACCCGAAGCTTTCTTT. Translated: CASSVTGQGVPEAFF.

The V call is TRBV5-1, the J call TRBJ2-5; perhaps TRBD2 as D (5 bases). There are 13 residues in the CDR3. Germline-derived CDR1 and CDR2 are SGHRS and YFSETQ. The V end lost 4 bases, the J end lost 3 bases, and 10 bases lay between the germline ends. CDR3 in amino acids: CASSADGEETQYF. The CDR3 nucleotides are TGCGCCAGCAGCGCTGACGGGGAAGAGACCCAGTACTTC.

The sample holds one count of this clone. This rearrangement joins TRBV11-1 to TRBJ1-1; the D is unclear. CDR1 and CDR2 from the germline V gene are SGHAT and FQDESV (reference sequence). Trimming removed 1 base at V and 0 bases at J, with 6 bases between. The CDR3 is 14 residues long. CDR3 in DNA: TGTGCCAGCAGCTTAGAACAAGTGAACACTGAAGCTTTCTTT. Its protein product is CASSLEQVNTEAFF.

CDR3 region: CASSQVPVDEQFF. CDR3 nucleotide sequence: TGTGCCAGCAGTCAGGTCCCGGTCGATGAGCAGTTCTTC. The chain links TRBV28 to TRBJ2-1; D ambiguous. CDR1 is MDHEN, CDR2 SYDVKM, per germline. Deletions cut 5 bases from V and 8 bases from J, with 13 bases between. This CDR3 contains 13 residues.

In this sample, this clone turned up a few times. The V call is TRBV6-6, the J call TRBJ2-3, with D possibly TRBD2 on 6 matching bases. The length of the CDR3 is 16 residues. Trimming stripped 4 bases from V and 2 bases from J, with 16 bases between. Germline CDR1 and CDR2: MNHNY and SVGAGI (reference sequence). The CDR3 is CASSSHGGPTTDTQYF. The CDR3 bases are TGTGCCAGCAGTTCTCACGGGGGACCCACCACAGATACGCAGTATTTT.

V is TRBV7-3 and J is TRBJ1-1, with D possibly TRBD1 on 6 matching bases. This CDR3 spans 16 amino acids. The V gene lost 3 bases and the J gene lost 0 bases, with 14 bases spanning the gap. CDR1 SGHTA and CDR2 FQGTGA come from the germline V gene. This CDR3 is CASSLSTGRMNTEAFF. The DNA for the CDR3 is TGTGCCAGCAGCTTGTCGACAGGTCGAATGAACACTGAAGCTTTCTTT.

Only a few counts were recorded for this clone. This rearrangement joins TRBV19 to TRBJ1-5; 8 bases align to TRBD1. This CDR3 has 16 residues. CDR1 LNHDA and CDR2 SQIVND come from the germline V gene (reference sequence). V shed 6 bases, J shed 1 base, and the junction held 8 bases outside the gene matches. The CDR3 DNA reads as TGTGCCAGTAGCCCAGGGGGCATGAGGAGCAATCAGCCCCAGCATTTT. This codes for CASSPGGMRSNQPQHF.

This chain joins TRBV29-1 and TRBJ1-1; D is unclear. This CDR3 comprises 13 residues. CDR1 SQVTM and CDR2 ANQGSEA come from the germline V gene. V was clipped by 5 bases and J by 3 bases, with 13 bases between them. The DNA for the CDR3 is TGCAGCGTTAGAGGGTTCCGGGACACTGAAGCTTTCTTT. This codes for CSVRGFRDTEAFF.

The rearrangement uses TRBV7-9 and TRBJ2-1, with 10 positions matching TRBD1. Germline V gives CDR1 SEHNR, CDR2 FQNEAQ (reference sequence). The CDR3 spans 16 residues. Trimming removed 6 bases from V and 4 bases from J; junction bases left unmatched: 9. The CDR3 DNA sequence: TGTGCCAGCAGGCCAACCGGGACAGGGGAATACAATGAGCAGTTCTTC. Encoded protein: CASRPTGTGEYNEQFF.

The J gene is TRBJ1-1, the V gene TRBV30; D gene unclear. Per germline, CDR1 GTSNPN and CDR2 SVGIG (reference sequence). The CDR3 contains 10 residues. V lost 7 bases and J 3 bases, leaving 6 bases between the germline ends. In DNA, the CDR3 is TGTGCCTCAGTTTACACTGAAGCTTTCTTT. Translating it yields CASVYTEAFF.

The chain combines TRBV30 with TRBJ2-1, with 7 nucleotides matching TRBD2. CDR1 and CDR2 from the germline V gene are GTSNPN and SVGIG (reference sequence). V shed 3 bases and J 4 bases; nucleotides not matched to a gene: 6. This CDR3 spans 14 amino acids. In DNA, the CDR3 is TGTGCCTGGAGGGGCGGGAGTTCGTACAATGAGCAGTTCTTC. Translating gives CAWRGGSSYNEQFF.

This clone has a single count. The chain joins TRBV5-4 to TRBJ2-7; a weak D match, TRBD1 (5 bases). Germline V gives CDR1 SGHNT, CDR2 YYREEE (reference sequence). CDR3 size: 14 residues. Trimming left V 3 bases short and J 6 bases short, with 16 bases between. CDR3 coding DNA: TGTGCCAGCAGCTCACCCAGCAGGGTCCGCGAGCAGTACTTC. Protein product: CASSSPSRVREQYF.

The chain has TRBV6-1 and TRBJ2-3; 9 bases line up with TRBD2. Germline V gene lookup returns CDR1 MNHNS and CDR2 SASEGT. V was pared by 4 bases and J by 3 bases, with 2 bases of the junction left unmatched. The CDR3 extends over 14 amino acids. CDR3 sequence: CASSVLAGTDTQYF. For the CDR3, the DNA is TGTGCCAGCAGTGTTCTAGCGGGAACAGATACGCAGTATTTT.